The 28 T cell receptor beta chains listed next were all sequenced from one sample in a study of cytomegalovirus exposure and HLA in healthy donors. 60 Vbeta and 13 Jbeta primers were used in PCR. Method: immunoSEQ multiplex PCR; TCRdb's copy keeps in-frame clones and lacks some. This sample has around 90,000 clones, with less than 80% found just once. Sequencing input: PBMCs. All receptors derive from a boy aged 10-17 years in good health and CMV-seropositive.

With respect to this clone: The junction departs from germline at one end; a sequencing error may be responsible. The V and J genes are TRBV6-1 and TRBJ1-2, with D possibly being TRBD1 (6 bases). In germline, CDR1 is MNHNS, CDR2 SASEGT. CDR3 length: 14 residues. CDR3 coding DNA: TGTGCCAGCAGTGAAGGACAGGCTCGAGACGGCTACCCCTTC. This translates into CASSEGQARDGYPF.

With respect to this clone: The junction shows a germline mismatch at one end, possibly a read error. The gene calls are TRBV28 and TRBJ1-5; D remains ambiguous. Germline-derived CDR1 and CDR2 are MDHEN and SYDVKM. The CDR3 runs 16 residues. The chain's CDR3 is CASRRLREVSNQPQNF. For the CDR3, the DNA is TGTGCCAGCAGGCGGTTGAGGGAAGTGAGCAATCAGCCCCAGAATTTT.

The V and J genes are TRBV28 and TRBJ2-3, with D possibly matching TRBD2 (6 bases). The germline gives CDR1 MDHEN, CDR2 SYDVKM. The length of the CDR3 is 12 residues. With 2 bases removed from V and 14 bases from J, the gap between germline ends came to 14 bases. The CDR3 spells CASSLEGGSLYF. CDR3 nucleotide sequence: TGTGCCAGCAGTTTAGAGGGAGGCTCGCTGTATTTT.

The J gene is TRBJ1-6, the V gene TRBV27; a weak D match, TRBD1 (6 bases). Trimming pared 4 bases from V and 7 bases from J, leaving 17 bases between. The CDR3 totals 16 residues. Per the germline V gene, CDR1 is MNHEY and CDR2 is SMNVEV (reference sequence). The CDR3 DNA sequence: TGTGCCAGCAGTTGGCGTTTCTTGCAGGGGAATTCACCCCTCCACTTT. Its protein is CASSWRFLQGNSPLHF.

The chain joins TRBV5-4 to TRBJ2-7; possible D gene TRBD1, 6 bases. Germline loops: CDR1 SGHNT, CDR2 YYREEE (reference sequence). V lost 0 bases and J lost 6, with 19 bases in between. The CDR3 extends over 16 amino acids. This chain's CDR3 is CASSLVFGRGTGEQYF. CDR3 in DNA: TGTGCCAGCAGCTTGGTATTCGGCAGGGGTACTGGCGAGCAGTACTTC.

J is TRBJ1-6 and V is TRBV7-2; TRBD1 matches at 10 bases. The CDR3 runs to 15 residues. Germline assignment: CDR1 SGHTA and CDR2 FQGNSA. The junction had 7 bases not matched to a gene; V was cut back by 4 bases and J by 10 bases. CDR3 loop: CASSYDRGLGSPLHF. For the CDR3, the DNA is TGTGCCAGCAGCTACGACAGGGGGCTCGGGTCACCCCTCCACTTT. Together with reference TRBV7-2 and TRBJ1-6, the CDR3 gives the full variable domain: GAGVSQSPSNKVTEKGKDVELRCDPISGHTALYWYRQSLGQGLEFLIYFQGNSAPDKSGLPSDRFSAERTGGSVSTLTIQRTQQEDSAVYLCASSYDRGLGSPLHFGNGTRLTVT.

V is TRBV27 and J is TRBJ1-2, with D possibly matching TRBD1 (5 bases). The CDR3 is 15 residues long. The V and J ends lost 5 bases and 5 bases respectively, with 18 bases between them. Germline loops: CDR1 MNHEY, CDR2 SMNVEV (reference sequence). CDR3 residues: CASSLLSGGDYGYTF. In DNA, the CDR3 is TGTGCCAGCAGTCTTCTTTCCGGGGGAGATTATGGCTACACCTTC.

The chain joins TRBV5-4 to TRBJ1-1; D uncertain. Between the trimmed V and J ends, which lost 4 bases and 2 bases, there was a span of 12 bases. Germline CDR1 and CDR2: SGHNT and YYREEE (reference sequence). The CDR3 has 14 amino acids. CDR3 residues: CASSPGRGNTEAFF. The CDR3 nucleotides are TGTGCCAGCAGCCCAGGACGGGGAAACACTGAAGCTTTCTTT.

J is TRBJ2-1 and V is TRBV29-1; TRBD2 matches 12 bases. The germline CDR1 and CDR2 sequences are SQVTM and ANQGSEA. The J segment lost 4 bases and the V segment lost 5 bases, leaving 3 bases of the junction unmatched. CDR3 length: 14 residues. The CDR3 bases are TGCAGCGTTCCTAGCGGGGGGGGGTACAATGAGCAGTTCTTC. This translates into CSVPSGGGYNEQFF.

The rearrangement links TRBV5-4 to TRBJ1-2, with 9 bases identical to TRBD1. V shed 2 bases, J shed 5 bases, and the junction held 4 bases outside the gene matches. From germline, CDR1 is SGHNT and CDR2 YYREEE (reference sequence). The CDR3 is 14 residues long. CDR3 in amino acids: CASSLQGAPYGYTF. The CDR3 region has the DNA TGTGCCAGCAGCTTACAGGGGGCGCCTTATGGCTACACCTTC.

The J gene is TRBJ2-7, the V gene TRBV5-1; TRBD1 agrees at 7 bases. The CDR3 covers 14 residues. Germline V CDR1 and CDR2: SGHRS, YFSETQ. J was trimmed by 3 bases and V by 7 bases; bases with no gene match: 10. The CDR3: CASGFGQAGYEQYF. The CDR3 DNA sequence: TGCGCCAGCGGATTCGGACAGGCTGGCTACGAGCAGTACTTC. The entire variable domain, with the rest obtained from reference TRBV5-1 and TRBJ2-7, is as follows: KAGVTQTPRYLIKTRGQQVTLSCSPISGHRSVSWYQQTPGQGLQFLFEYFSETQRNKGNFPGRFSGRQFSNSRSEMNVSTLELGDSALYLCASGFGQAGYEQYFGPGTRLTVT.

This sequence joins TRBV30 and TRBJ2-3, with a weak D call TRBD2 (6 bases). In germline, CDR1 is GTSNPN, CDR2 SVGIG (reference sequence). The CDR3 has 13 residues. Trimming removed 3 bases at V and 4 bases at J, with 11 bases between. CDR3 nucleotide sequence: TGTGCCTGGAGCGGAGCGGGCCCAGATACGCAGTATTTT. It yields the protein CAWSGAGPDTQYF.

This rearrangement joins TRBV18 to TRBJ1-1; 10 nucleotides line up with TRBD1. In germline, CDR1 is KGHSH, CDR2 LQKENI. The CDR3 contains 16 residues. The V gene end was trimmed by 2 bases and the J gene end by 1 base; junction bases not matched to a gene: 4. The CDR3, as DNA: TGTGCCAGCTCACCAAGACAGGGGGCCCCGAACACTGAAGCTTTCTTT. Translated: CASSPRQGAPNTEAFF.

For the CDR3, the DNA is TGTGCCAGCAGTTTACAGTACACAGATACGCAGTATTTT. It yields the protein CASSLQYTDTQYF. V gene TRBV6-5 combines with J gene TRBJ2-3; D is unclear. The V end was cut by 4 bases, the J end by 2 bases, with 7 bases between. The CDR3 has 13 amino acids. Germline V gene sequence: CDR1 MNHEY, CDR2 SVGAGI.

V is TRBV18 and J is TRBJ2-5; 7 bases align to TRBD1. J lost 11 bases, V lost 1 base, and 13 bases had no gene match. This CDR3 spans 15 amino acids. Germline loops: CDR1 KGHSH, CDR2 LQKENI. The CDR3 bases are TGTGCCAGCTCACCACTTGAACAGGGGCAATATGAGCAGTACTTC. Its protein product is CASSPLEQGQYEQYF.

This clone was counted a few times. Here the CDR3 reads CASSRTSGVTDTQYF. The CDR3 DNA is TGTGCCAGTAGTAGGACTAGCGGGGTCACAGATACGCAGTATTTT. V gene TRBV19 combines with J gene TRBJ2-3; 12 positions match TRBD2. The J segment lost 2 bases and the V segment lost 4 bases, leaving 1 base of the junction unmatched. The CDR3 contains 15 residues. The germline gives CDR1 LNHDA, CDR2 SQIVND (reference sequence). The complete variable domain, with remaining parts taken from reference TRBV19 and TRBJ2-3, reads DGGITQSPKYLFRKEGQNVTLSCEQNLNHDAMYWYRQDPGQGLRLIYYSQIVNDFQKGDIAEGYSVSREKKESFPLTVTSAQKNPTAFYLCASSRTSGVTDTQYFGPGTRLTVL.

The V and J genes are TRBV5-1 and TRBJ2-7, with a possible D match to TRBD1 (6 bases). Germline assignment: CDR1 SGHRS and CDR2 YFSETQ. The length of the CDR3 is 13 residues. Trimming removed 4 bases from V and 5 bases from J, with 13 bases in between. The CDR3, as DNA: TGCGCCAGCAGCCTTCAACAGGGTGACGAGCAGTACTTC. Translation: CASSLQQGDEQYF.

The chain employs TRBV5-6 and TRBJ2-3; maybe TRBD2 (6 bases). This CDR3 contains 17 residues. V was trimmed by 0 bases and J by 3 bases, leaving 17 bases between them. The germline CDR1 and CDR2 sequences are SGHDT and YYEEEE. This chain's CDR3 is CASSLDSSGRKTDTQYF. The CDR3 DNA reads TGTGCCAGCAGCTTGGATTCATCCGGGAGAAAAACAGATACGCAGTATTTT.

The V gene is TRBV4-3, the J gene TRBJ2-5, with D unresolved. Per the germline V gene, CDR1 is LGHNA and CDR2 is YSLEER. This CDR3 has 14 amino acids. V dropped 0 bases and J dropped 2 bases, with 7 bases sitting between them. In nucleotides, the CDR3 is TGCGCCAGCAGCCAAGAAGGCGGTCAAGAGACCCAGTACTTC. Its protein is CASSQEGGQETQYF.

This chain uses TRBV5-1 with TRBJ2-1; D ambiguous. V dropped 2 bases and J dropped 1 base, with 10 bases sitting between them. Looked up from germline, CDR1 is SGHRS and CDR2 is YFSETQ. The CDR3 totals 15 residues. The CDR3 DNA sequence: TGCGCCAGCAGCTTAGAGGATTTATCCTACAATGAGCAGTTCTTC. Protein product: CASSLEDLSYNEQFF.

The V gene is TRBV5-6, the J gene TRBJ2-7; possible D gene TRBD2, 6 bases. CDR1 and CDR2 from the germline V gene are SGHDT and YYEEEE. The CDR3 covers 16 residues. The V end lost 4 bases, the J end lost 1 base, and 18 bases lay between the germline ends. This chain's CDR3 is CASSLGTGVRSYEQYF. CDR3 coding DNA: TGTGCCAGCAGCCTTGGGACGGGGGTGAGGTCCTACGAGCAGTACTTC.

The chain carries TRBV10-3 and TRBJ2-7; a possible D gene is TRBD2 (6 bases). The germline CDR1 and CDR2 sequences are ENHRY and SYGVKD. The V gene lost 0 bases and the J gene lost 5 bases, with 17 bases spanning the gap. The length of the CDR3 is 16 residues. The CDR3 DNA sequence: TGTGCCATCAGTGAGTCTTTCGAGACTAGGAACGACGAGCAGTACTTC. Residues: CAISESFETRNDEQYF.

This clone was found a few times. This CDR3 reads CASSERAGTFSYEQYF. Here the CDR3 DNA reads TGTGCCAGCAGTGAAAGAGCGGGGACTTTTTCCTACGAGCAGTACTTC. The chain joins TRBV6-1 to TRBJ2-7, with 7 bases lining up with TRBD2. Germline-derived CDR1 and CDR2 are MNHNS and SASEGT. The CDR3 spans 16 residues. After removal of 2 bases from V and 1 base from J, the junction contained 8 bases not matched to a gene.

This sequence joins TRBV14 and TRBJ1-3; 7 bases fit TRBD1. The CDR3 has 17 amino acids. Trimming took 4 bases from V and 0 from J; bases not matched to a gene: 9. Germline CDR1 reads SGHDN; CDR2 reads FVKESK. As DNA, the CDR3 is TGTGCCAGCAGCCTGCGTACGGGACAGAGCTCTGGAAACACCATATATTTT. Amino acids: CASSLRTGQSSGNTIYF.

This clone was found a few times. This chain links TRBV7-6 with TRBJ2-1; TRBD2 agrees at 8 bases. Trimming cost V 2 bases and J 6 bases; bases outside gene matches: 6. The CDR3 totals 15 residues. Germline CDR1 SGHVS, CDR2 FNYEAQ. CDR3 DNA: TGTGCCAGCAGCTTAAGTCGGGGGGGATCCAATGAGCAGTTCTTC. It is translated as CASSLSRGGSNEQFF.

This clone has a handful of counts. The J gene is TRBJ1-5, the V gene TRBV30; maybe TRBD1 (6 bases). The V and J ends lost 0 bases and 2 bases respectively, with 11 bases between them. The germline V gene has CDR1 GTSNPN and CDR2 SVGIG (reference sequence). The CDR3 length is 15 residues. The CDR3 protein is CAWSVQGLGNQPQHF. In nucleotides, the CDR3 is TGTGCCTGGAGTGTGCAGGGGCTGGGCAATCAGCCCCAGCATTTT. The complete variable domain, with remaining parts taken from reference TRBV30 and TRBJ1-5, reads SQTIHQWPATLVQPVGSPLSLECTVEGTSNPNLYWYRQAAGRGLQLLFYSVGIGQISSEVPQNLSASRPQDRQFILSSKKLLLSDSGFYLCAWSVQGLGNQPQHFGDGTRLSIL.

V usage is TRBV4-2 and J usage is TRBJ1-1; D is possibly TRBD1 (6 bases). CDR1 is LGHNA, CDR2 YNFKEQ, per germline. The ends were cut back, 3 bases at V and 4 bases at J, with 21 bases in the middle. There are 17 residues in the CDR3. The CDR3 protein is CASSQGGGSTGLTEAFF. Written as DNA, the CDR3 is TGTGCCAGCAGCCAGGGGGGGGGTAGTACAGGGCTCACTGAAGCTTTCTTT.

V and J are TRBV7-9 and TRBJ1-3; 7 bases line up with TRBD1. J was trimmed by 6 bases and V by 1 base; bases with no gene match: 3. Germline assignment: CDR1 SEHNR and CDR2 FQNEAQ (reference sequence). The CDR3 sequence is 14 residues long. DNA of the CDR3: TGTGCCAGCAGCTTAGGACAGGGAGAAAACACCATATATTTT. It is translated as CASSLGQGENTIYF.